Listed here are 20 T cell receptor beta chains from one sample, sequenced in a study of cytomegalovirus exposure and HLA in healthy donors. PCR involved 60 Vbeta and 13 Jbeta primers. Generated by immunoSEQ multiplex PCR, the TCRdb table keeps only in-frame clones and is missing some. The profile covers 130,000 to 150,000 clones, with approximately 84% appearing a single time and roughly 9.7% taken by the ten largest. The sequenced sample was PBMCs. These receptors were obtained from a woman aged 55-70 years in good health and CMV-seropositive.

A remark on this clone: This same CDR3 is encoded by further DNA sequences in the sample. The V call is TRBV7-9, the J call TRBJ2-7; possible D gene TRBD1, 5 bases. The CDR3 totals 14 residues. Germline V gene lookup returns CDR1 SEHNR and CDR2 FQNEAQ (reference sequence). V was shortened by 1 base and J by 0 bases, with 7 bases between the two germline ends. CDR3 loop: CASSLGGLSYEQYF. Written as DNA, the CDR3 is TGTGCCAGCAGCTTAGGGGGCCTCTCCTACGAGCAGTACTTC.

The sample holds a few counts of this clone. The genes are TRBV29-1 and TRBJ2-7; D is ambiguous. Germline V gene lookup returns CDR1 SQVTM and CDR2 ANQGSEA. This CDR3 has 13 residues. Trimming cost V 0 bases and J 3 bases, with 9 bases left between them. The CDR3: CSVEDRDIYEQYF. The CDR3, as DNA: TGCAGCGTTGAAGATCGTGACATCTACGAGCAGTACTTC.

This clone turned up a few times. At the DNA level, this CDR3 is encoded by other sequences in the same sample as well. The chain is built from TRBV30 and TRBJ2-1; D possibly corresponds to TRBD1 (5 bases). V dropped 0 bases and J dropped 9 bases, with 6 bases sitting between them. The CDR3 consists of 11 residues. The germline V gene has CDR1 GTSNPN and CDR2 SVGIG (reference sequence). The DNA of the CDR3 is TGTGCCTGGAGTGTAAGGGGTGAGCAGTTCTTC. Translated: CAWSVRGEQFF.

In this sample, this clone turned up once. The chain recombines TRBV28 with TRBJ2-2, with TRBD2 identical over 7 bases. Germline values: CDR1 MDHEN, CDR2 SYDVKM. The CDR3 spans 14 residues. Unmatched junction bases numbered 8, after V lost 8 bases and J lost 5 bases. CDR3 sequence: CASLPTSTTGELFF. For the CDR3, the DNA is TGTGCCAGCTTACCGACTAGCACAACCGGGGAGCTGTTTTTT. The full variable domain, rest sourced from reference TRBV28 and TRBJ2-2, is DVKVTQSSRYLVKRTGEKVFLECVQDMDHENMFWYRQDPGLGLRLIYFSYDVKMKEKGDIPEGYSVSREKKERFSLILESASTNQTSMYLCASLPTSTTGELFFGEGSRLTVL.

The gene calls are TRBV14 and TRBJ1-2; D is ambiguous. Trimming pared 6 bases from V and 4 bases from J, leaving 12 bases between. The CDR3 covers 13 residues. Germline V gives CDR1 SGHDN, CDR2 FVKESK. CDR3 region: CASSYDQIYGYTF. CDR3 coding DNA: TGTGCCAGCAGTTATGATCAGATCTATGGCTACACCTTC.

This clone was picked up one time. The chain couples TRBV7-2 to TRBJ2-2, with 9 positions matching TRBD1. Gene TRBJ1-3 matches the end of the DNA better, so the J call may be wrong. CDR1 is SGHTA and CDR2 is FQGNSA in the germline V gene. This CDR3 is built from 15 residues. The CDR3 loop reads CASSSHRGPGNTIYF. CDR3 in DNA: TGTGCCAGCAGCTCCCACAGGGGGCCTGGAAACACCATATATTTT.

A single count supports this clone. V and J are TRBV7-3 and TRBJ1-1; D is perhaps TRBD1 (6 bases). Germline CDR1 and CDR2: SGHTA and FQGTGA. Trimming removed 4 bases from V and 3 bases from J, with 12 bases in between. The CDR3 loop spans 14 amino acids. The CDR3 sequence is CASSSGHGDTEAFF. The CDR3 DNA sequence: TGTGCCAGCAGCTCGGGACATGGGGACACTGAAGCTTTCTTT. Based on the CDR3 plus reference TRBV7-3 and TRBJ1-1, the full variable domain is GAGVSQTPSNKVTEKGKYVELRCDPISGHTALYWYRQSLGQGPEFLIYFQGTGAADDSGLPNDRFFAVRPEGSVSTLKIQRTERGDSAVYLCASSSGHGDTEAFFGQGTRLTVV.

The chain couples TRBV5-6 to TRBJ2-2; TRBD2 is a possible D gene (6 bases). Germline V gene data show CDR1 as SGHDT and CDR2 as YYEEEE. Trimming left V 1 base short and J 1 base short, with 8 bases between. The length of the CDR3 is 15 residues. CDR3 loop: CASSLTGVNTGELFF. The CDR3 coding sequence is TGTGCCAGCAGCTTGACGGGGGTGAACACCGGGGAGCTGTTTTTT.

This chain uses TRBV11-3 with TRBJ2-2; 11 bases are a match to TRBD2. Germline V gene sequence: CDR1 SGHNT, CDR2 YENEEA. The CDR3 totals 19 residues. The V gene end was trimmed by 4 bases and the J gene end by 2 bases; junction bases not matched to a gene: 12. The CDR3 sequence: CASSSSLRTSGSNTGELFF. CDR3 sequence (DNA): TGTGCCAGCAGCTCTTCTCTCAGGACTAGCGGGTCCAACACCGGGGAGCTGTTTTTT. Variable domain in full (rest from reference TRBV11-3 and TRBJ2-2): EAGVVQSPRYKIIEKKQPVAFWCNPISGHNTLYWYLQNLGQGPELLIRYENEEAVDDSQLPKDRFSAERLKGVDSTLKIQPAELGDSAVYLCASSSSLRTSGSNTGELFFGEGSRLTVL.

This chain uses TRBV29-1 with TRBJ2-3, with TRBD2 identical over 9 bases. The CDR3 covers 12 residues. Losses at the gene ends were 4 bases for V and 6 bases for J; bases not matched to a gene: 2. Germline CDR1 reads SQVTM; CDR2 reads ANQGSEA. As DNA, the CDR3 is TGCAGCGTTGCCAGCGGGAGGGATACGCAGTATTTT. Translated, it gives CSVASGRDTQYF.

The chain uses TRBV5-4 and TRBJ2-5, with TRBD1 identical over 7 bases. Trimming at V came to 4 bases and at J to 1 base, leaving 1 base not matched to a gene. Germline V gene sequence: CDR1 SGHNT, CDR2 YYREEE (reference sequence). CDR3 length: 13 amino acids. DNA of the CDR3: TGTGCCAGCAGCGACAGGGTCCAAGAGACCCAGTACTTC. It is translated as CASSDRVQETQYF.

This clone was observed once. CDR3 DNA sequence: TGTGCCAGCAGCGTCTCTGAGTGGACTCCCATTTTGGAGCAGTACTTC. Its translation is CASSVSEWTPILEQYF. The rearrangement links TRBV2 to TRBJ2-7; a weak D match, TRBD2 (5 bases). Trimming shortened V by 6 bases and J by 7 bases, and 25 bases separated the two germline ends. CDR3 length: 16 amino acids. In germline, CDR1 is SNHLY, CDR2 FYNNEI.

The chain links TRBV6-5 to TRBJ2-7; D is possibly TRBD2 (5 bases). Trimming left V 6 bases short and J 7 bases short, with 10 bases between. The length of the CDR3 is 11 residues. Germline V gives CDR1 MNHEY, CDR2 SVGAGI. CDR3 DNA sequence: TGTGCCAGCAGAGGACTTAAGGAGCAGTACTTC. Translated: CASRGLKEQYF.

The gene calls are TRBV5-1 and TRBJ2-2, with D possibly matching TRBD1 (6 bases). V was cut by 5 bases and J by 7 bases, with 12 bases left in between. Germline loops: CDR1 SGHRS, CDR2 YFSETQ. The CDR3 spans 13 residues. The CDR3 spells CASRTGTDGELFF. As DNA, the CDR3 is TGCGCCAGCAGAACAGGGACGGACGGGGAGCTGTTTTTT.

The CDR3 sequence is CASAFGGGSEKLFF. For the CDR3, the DNA is TGTGCCAGTGCCTTCGGGGGGGGCAGTGAAAAACTGTTTTTT. The chain is built from TRBV19 and TRBJ1-4, with a weak D call TRBD1 (6 bases). V lost 8 bases to trimming and J lost 7 bases, with 17 bases between them. Looked up from germline, CDR1 is LNHDA and CDR2 is SQIVND (reference sequence). There are 14 residues in the CDR3.

The rearrangement joins TRBV18 to TRBJ1-5; the D gene is possibly TRBD1 (5 bases). CDR3 length: 15 residues. From germline, CDR1 is KGHSH and CDR2 LQKENI. Deletions cut 3 bases from V and 3 bases from J, with 12 bases between. CDR3 sequence (DNA): TGTGCCAGCTCACCCGGAGGGGCGTTCAATCAGCCCCAGCATTTT. This codes for CASSPGGAFNQPQHF.

The rearrangement uses TRBV27 and TRBJ2-3, with D tentatively TRBD2 (6 bases). CDR1 MNHEY and CDR2 SMNVEV come from the germline V gene (reference sequence). This CDR3 contains 14 residues. Trimming cost V 4 bases and J 8 bases, with 16 bases left between them. CDR3 protein: CASSSLAVRVTQYF. The CDR3 region has the DNA TGTGCCAGCAGTTCTTTAGCGGTCCGGGTTACGCAGTATTTT.

The chain links TRBV29-1 to TRBJ2-7; the D is unclear. CDR3 length equals 13 residues. The germline V gene encodes CDR1 SQVTM and CDR2 ANQGSEA. With 6 bases removed from V and 3 bases from J, the gap between germline ends came to 15 bases. The CDR3 protein is CSVEREAGYEQYF. In DNA, the CDR3 is TGCAGCGTGGAACGAGAAGCAGGCTACGAGCAGTACTTC.

The V and J genes are TRBV11-3 and TRBJ1-1; perhaps TRBD1 as D (6 bases). V lost 4 bases, J lost 1 base, and 16 bases lay in between. This CDR3 comprises 16 residues. Germline CDR1 SGHNT, CDR2 YENEEA. The CDR3 DNA reads as TGTGCCAGCAGCTCAGAACCATTCAGGGGGAACACTGAAGCTTTCTTT. It yields the protein CASSSEPFRGNTEAFF.

This clone appeared a single time. This sequence joins TRBV27 and TRBJ2-3; 8 bases are a match to TRBD2. J lost 1 base, V lost 5 bases, and 2 bases had no gene match. The CDR3 runs 14 residues. Germline V lookup: CDR1 MNHEY, CDR2 SMNVEV (reference sequence). CDR3 residues: CASSELAGTDTQYF. CDR3 DNA: TGTGCCAGCAGTGAACTAGCGGGCACAGATACGCAGTATTTT.